The rows below give T cell receptor beta chains drawn from one sample of a study of CD8+CD57+ T cells in acquired aplastic anemia. MiXCR, run by TCRdb on the reads, gives a single entry per CDR3 protein. This sample has nearly 60,000 distinct CDR3 sequences, with 55% to 70% found just once. Sequencing input: sorted CD4+, CD8+, or CD8+CD57+ T cells (not recorded which) from PBMCs. Receptors were obtained from a human donor with aplastic anemia. Both conserved end residues are part of each CDR3. D genes are given only for firm matches. The size of a clone is reported for some rows only, either as once, few or many, or as a class for expanded clones.

many	TRBV7-9	TRBD2	TRBJ2-1	TGTGCCAGCAGCTCTAGCGGGGGGAGAAGTGAGCAGTTCTTC	CASSSSGGRSEQFF
-	TRBV7-9	-	TRBJ2-3	TGCGCCAGCTTCGACCGGGCAGATACGCAGTATTTT	CASFDRADTQYF
medium-sized	TRBV25-1	TRBD2	TRBJ2-5	TGTGCCAGCAGTGAATATCGGCTAGCGGGGGGGCCTCAAGAGACCCAGTACTTC	CASSEYRLAGGPQETQYF
few	TRBV15	TRBD2	TRBJ2-5	TGTGCCACCAGTATTGGACTAGCGGGAGAGACCCAGTACTTC	CATSIGLAGETQYF
-	TRBV2	TRBD2	TRBJ2-3	TGTGCCAGCAGGTGGACTAGCGAGATGACAGATACGCAGTATTTT	CASRWTSEMTDTQYF
-	TRBV20-1	-	TRBJ2-3	TGCAGTGCGTTCGGACAGACTAGCACAGATACGCAGTATTTT	CSAFGQTSTDTQYF
-	TRBV2	-	TRBJ2-7	TGTGCCAGTGGTGTAGAGCAGTACTTC	CASGVEQYF
-	TRBV29-1	-	TRBJ1-2	TGCAGCGTTGAAGGGCGGGACCGAGTCTATGGCTACACCTTC	CSVEGRDRVYGYTF
-	TRBV20-1	-	TRBJ1-6	TGCAGTGCTAGAGATTCAGGAAAACAACTTTCACCCCTCCACTTT	CSARDSGKQLSPLHF
-	TRBV29-1	-	TRBJ2-1	TGCAGCGTTGTTCCGTACAATGAGCAGTTCTTC	CSVVPYNEQFF
-	TRBV20-1	TRBD1	TRBJ2-7	TGCAGTGTCCCAGGACAGGGGGCCGAGCAGTACTTC	CSVPGQGAEQYF
-	TRBV7-2	-	TRBJ1-1	TGTGCCAGCAGCTTACTTTCGAACACTGAAGCTTTCTTT	CASSLLSNTEAFF
many	TRBV6-1	-	TRBJ1-6	TGTGCCAGCCTGGCGGAATCGGCCCTCCACTTT	CASLAESALHF
-	TRBV7-9	-	TRBJ1-2	TGCGCCAGCAGCCAAGCCGACAGGTCGAGCGGCTACACCTTC	CASSQADRSSGYTF
-	TRBV7-4	-	TRBJ2-5	TGTGCCAGCAGCTTACAGCAAGAGACCCAGTACTTC	CASSLQQETQYF